This T cell receptor (beta chain) is from a study of response to subunit inactivated influenza vaccine. Study-level findings and limits: The study's authors posited that every seasonal influenza vaccination enlists few new T cells.

TCRdb re-called the RT-PCR reads with MiXCR, one entry per CDR3 protein. Counted here are about 520,000 distinct CDR3 sequences, approximately 6.9% occurring once; the ten biggest clones make up around 13%. The sample holds a few counts of this clonotype. Its cognate antigen is unknown. This CDR3 contains 11 residues. The germline CDR1 and CDR2 sequences are LGHDT and YNNKEL (reference sequence). J lost 13 bases, V lost 3 bases, and 2 bases had no gene match. The specimen comprised PBMCs from blood, sampled around 25 months after vaccination. This TCR derives from a man in his fifties or sixties who received an inactivated influenza vaccine. The rearrangement links TRBV3-1 to TRBJ1-4, with TRBD1 identical over 7 bases. The CDR3: CASSQGQRLFF. For the CDR3, the DNA is TGTGCCAGCAGCCAGGGACAGAGACTGTTTTTT.